The T cell receptor beta chain under discussion was sequenced for a study of T cell repertoires in cytomegalovirus infection. Study summary: Peptides in the study included HLA-C-restricted and HLA-B-restricted CMV epitopes.

Study-level points and caveats: Identification of carriers of CMV plus the relevant HLA was achieved through cumulative public TCR beta family frequency. Predominance within the ex vivo response was attributable to HLA-C-restricted CMV-specific TCR beta clonotypes.

Via MiXCR, TCRdb re-called the reads, giving one row per CDR3 protein. The sample holds a few hundred thousand distinct CDR3 sequences, 30% to 40% seen once. Germline assignment: CDR1 SGHVS and CDR2 FQNEAQ. V was trimmed by 2 bases and J by 3 bases, leaving 17 bases between them. The CDR3 runs 17 residues. This clonotype has just a few counts. Its specificity is unknown. Here the sequenced sample was cultured PBMCs, taken from culture after CMV antigen stimulation. V usage is TRBV7-8 and J usage is TRBJ2-1; perhaps TRBD2 as D (6 bases). This TCR was sampled from a human donor in good health (CMV status not recorded). Some clones in this sample may be carry-over from other donors' samples. The CDR3, as DNA: TGTGCCAGCAGCTTACGGTGGGTCTCGCGGGACTACAATGAGCAGTTCTTC. The encoded protein is CASSLRWVSRDYNEQFF.